Presented here are 17 T cell receptor beta chains from one specimen sequenced in a study of blood T cell repertoires in COVID-19 (dated by TCRdb to 2020 to 2021). Library preparation was by the immunoSEQ multiplex PCR assay. TCRdb holds this immuneACCESS table with in-frame rearrangements only. Some clones are missing; in checked studies, unresolved V genes explain under half, and the rest has no known cause. In all, the sample holds a few hundred thousand clones, and 85% to 90% of those were seen once. Of the sample, roughly 6.3% falls within the top ten clones. Sequenced material: peripheral blood. Receptors originate from a woman in her fifties or sixties with COVID-19, enrolled during active disease.

The V and J genes are TRBV27 and TRBJ2-3; TRBD1 aligns across 9 bases. The CDR3 runs to 14 residues. V lost 2 bases, J lost 4 bases, and 1 base stayed unmatched. Germline CDR1 is MNHEY and CDR2 is SMNVEV (reference sequence). In DNA, the CDR3 is TGTGCCAGCAGTTTAGGGACAGGGTCAGATACGCAGTATTTT. Residues: CASSLGTGSDTQYF.

The chain uses TRBV2 and TRBJ1-1; the D gene is possibly TRBD1 (5 bases). The V gene's germline CDR1 is SNHLY and CDR2 FYNNEI. Trimming removed 7 bases from V and 4 bases from J, with 19 bases in between. This CDR3 is 15 amino acids long. The CDR3 loop reads CASKDDSKWGTEAFF. The DNA of the CDR3 is TGTGCCAGCAAGGACGACAGTAAATGGGGCACTGAAGCTTTCTTT.

The chain uses TRBV5-1 and TRBJ2-5, with TRBD2 matching 12 bases. V was pared by 2 bases and J by 5 bases, with 4 bases of the junction left unmatched. The germline V gene encodes CDR1 SGHRS and CDR2 YFSETQ. This CDR3 is 15 amino acids long. The CDR3 loop is CASSFTSGRRETQYF. In DNA form, the CDR3 reads TGCGCCAGCAGCTTCACTAGCGGGAGGAGGGAGACCCAGTACTTC.

This sequence joins TRBV2 and TRBJ1-1, with D tentatively TRBD1 (5 bases). The length of the CDR3 is 14 residues. Germline V gives CDR1 SNHLY, CDR2 FYNNEI. Trimming took off 1 base at V and 7 bases at J, with 13 bases between the two ends. CDR3 bases: TGTGCCAGCAGTGAAGGGGCAGGGCGTGTTGAAGCTTTCTTT. This sequence encodes CASSEGAGRVEAFF.

This chain uses TRBV13 with TRBJ1-1, with 10 bases that match TRBD1. Germline CDR1 PRHDT, CDR2 FYEKMQ (reference sequence). With 3 bases clipped from V and 7 bases from J, the junction kept 5 bases outside the gene matches. This CDR3 is built from 14 residues. This chain's CDR3 is CASSLGQGIVEAFF. The CDR3 coding sequence is TGTGCCAGCAGCTTGGGACAGGGGATCGTTGAAGCTTTCTTT.

This rearrangement joins TRBV9 to TRBJ2-1, with 14 bases lining up with TRBD2. The CDR3 spans 20 residues. Losses at the gene ends were 2 bases for V and 1 base for J; bases not matched to a gene: 11. CDR1 and CDR2 from the germline V gene are SGDLS and YYNGEE. CDR3 nucleotide sequence: TGTGCCAGCAGCGTGACCTATGGGACTAGCGGGGGTTTATCCTACAATGAGCAGTTCTTC. It encodes CASSVTYGTSGGLSYNEQFF.

This sequence joins TRBV6-5 and TRBJ1-4, with a tentative D call TRBD1 (6 bases). Per the germline V gene, CDR1 is MNHEY and CDR2 is SVGAGI. The V end was cut by 5 bases, the J end by 0 bases, with 7 bases between. The CDR3 has 14 amino acids. The CDR3 DNA is TGTGCCAGCAGTAACAGGGCAACTAATGAAAAACTGTTTTTT. Amino acid sequence: CASSNRATNEKLFF.

This chain uses TRBV11-1 with TRBJ2-7, with 7 bases identical to TRBD1. This CDR3 has 15 amino acids. V lost 5 bases and J lost 0; bases outside the gene matches: 7. CDR1 SGHAT and CDR2 FQDESV come from the germline V gene (reference sequence). The CDR3 DNA reads as TGTGCCAGCAGCCCAGACAGGGTATCCTCCTACGAGCAGTACTTC. This codes for CASSPDRVSSYEQYF.

The chain has TRBV27 and TRBJ2-3, with 9 bases aligning to TRBD2. This CDR3 has 17 residues. Trimming cost V 6 bases and J 4 bases; bases outside gene matches: 14. The V gene's germline CDR1 is MNHEY and CDR2 SMNVEV (reference sequence). The CDR3 sequence is CASSRPYSGSRADTQYF. The DNA of the CDR3 is TGTGCCAGCAGCCGTCCCTATAGCGGGAGTCGAGCAGATACGCAGTATTTT.

This clone has just a few counts. The genes are TRBV21-1 and TRBJ2-1; the listed D gene, TRBD1, was not tested against the DNA. TRBV21-1 is a listed pseudogene. This CDR3 has 18 amino acids. Here the CDR3 DNA reads TGTGCCAGCAGCAAAAATGGGTGGGACAGGACCTCCTACAATGAGCAGTTCTTC. Encoded protein: CASSKNGWDRTSYNEQFF.

This chain's CDR3 is CASRDPGQGTDTQYF. The CDR3 bases are TGTGCCAGCAGAGATCCGGGACAGGGCACAGATACGCAGTATTTT. The V call is TRBV14, the J call TRBJ2-3; 8 bases are shared with TRBD1. The V gene's germline CDR1 is SGHDN and CDR2 FVKESK. V trimming: 6 bases; J trimming: 1 base; junction bases outside the gene matches: 6. The CDR3 spans 15 residues.

The chain has TRBV23-1 and TRBJ2-7, with a tentative D call TRBD1 (5 bases). TRBV23-1 is an ORF; its function is uncertain. The CDR3 extends over 15 amino acids. Trimming left V 9 bases short and J 2 bases short, with 20 bases between. The CDR3 DNA sequence: TGCGCCAGAGGGGCAGACAGCCCAGAGACCTACGAGCAGTACTTC. As protein: CARGADSPETYEQYF.

V and J are TRBV5-1 and TRBJ2-1, with D perhaps matching TRBD2 (6 bases). Trimming took 6 bases from V and 0 from J, leaving 16 bases between them. CDR3 length: 16 residues. CDR1 and CDR2 from the germline V gene are SGHRS and YFSETQ. In DNA, the CDR3 is TGCGCCAGCACAGGACTATCCAGGAGCTCCTACAATGAGCAGTTCTTC. Its protein product is CASTGLSRSSYNEQFF. The variable domain in full, with the rest retrieved from reference TRBV5-1 and TRBJ2-1, is KAGVTQTPRYLIKTRGQQVTLSCSPISGHRSVSWYQQTPGQGLQFLFEYFSETQRNKGNFPGRFSGRQFSNSRSEMNVSTLELGDSALYLCASTGLSRSSYNEQFFGPGTRLTVL.

CDR3 sequence: CASSARDRSSYEQYF. CDR3 nucleotide sequence: TGTGCCAGCAGCGCACGGGACAGGAGCTCCTACGAGCAGTACTTC. The chain employs TRBV5-6 and TRBJ2-7; 8 bases fit TRBD1. The length of the CDR3 is 15 residues. Unmatched junction bases numbered 6, after V lost 4 bases and J lost 0 bases. Germline V CDR1 and CDR2: SGHDT, YYEEEE.

V usage is TRBV11-3 and J usage is TRBJ2-7, with 7 positions matching TRBD1. Trimming cost V 0 bases and J 5 bases; bases outside gene matches: 16. The CDR3 contains 18 residues. Germline V gives CDR1 SGHNT, CDR2 YENEEA. The CDR3 DNA follows: TGTGCCAGCAGCTTAGACTTTATCGGCAGGGGGTCGCTAGACGAGCAGTACTTC. Its translation: CASSLDFIGRGSLDEQYF.

The chain carries TRBV6-6 and TRBJ1-2, with a tentative D call TRBD1 (5 bases). V was trimmed by 11 bases and J by 0 bases, leaving 16 bases between them. Germline assignment: CDR1 MNHNY and CDR2 SVGAGI (reference sequence). The CDR3 length is 14 residues. The CDR3 nucleotides read TGTGCCCTTAGTGGGGGGAGGTCTAACTATGGCTACACCTTC. Amino acid sequence: CALSGGRSNYGYTF.

This clone has more than one count but fewer than ten. The CDR3 here is CASRSREGIPEQYF. CDR3 bases: TGTGCCAGCAGGTCGAGGGAAGGGATCCCCGAGCAGTACTTC. The chain links TRBV11-2 to TRBJ2-7; perhaps TRBD2 as D (5 bases). Trimming removed 6 bases at V and 6 bases at J, with 18 bases between. CDR3 length equals 14 residues. The germline V gene has CDR1 SGHAT and CDR2 FQNNGV. Full variable domain (rest looked up from reference TRBV11-2 and TRBJ2-7): EAGVAQSPRYKIIEKRQSVAFWCNPISGHATLYWYQQILGQGPKLLIQFQNNGVVDDSQLPKDRFSAERLKGVDSTLKIQPAKLEDSAVYLCASRSREGIPEQYFGPGTRLTVT.